This T cell receptor (beta chain) was recovered during a study of cytomegalovirus exposure and HLA in healthy donors. The length of the CDR3 is 14 residues. V was clipped by 7 bases and J by 3 bases, with 13 bases between them. Germline V gene data show CDR1 as SNHLY and CDR2 as FYNNEI. Primers for the PCR totalled 60 Vbeta and 13 Jbeta. The table came from immunoSEQ multiplex PCR; TCRdb's copy has only in-frame clones and leaves some out. The listing records about 130,000 clones. The chain couples TRBV2 to TRBJ2-1; maybe TRBD2 (7 bases). The origin of this receptor is a young man in good health and CMV-seronegative. The sample was PBMCs. In DNA form, the CDR3 reads TGTGCCAGCAAGGAAGGGGGGGACTACAATGAGCAGTTCTTC. Residues: CASKEGGDYNEQFF.